This TCR beta chain was sequenced in a study of shared clonotypes between healthy human individuals (dated by TCRdb to the early 2020s). General notes on the study: The cohort included a few men and a couple of women between 18 and 49 years of age. For each donor, three plates each were used for CD4 naive and CD4 memory, two plates were used for CD8 naive, and one plate was used for CD8 memory. The study deeply sequenced blood TCR repertoires of about 5 healthy adults to estimate repertoire size and the extent of clonotype sharing between individuals. Different laboratories and diverse techniques were used to prepare libraries and sequence TCR repertoires, to increase sequencing depth and limit assay-specific biases. Per donor, leukapheresis produced somewhere between about 0.9 and 9.5 billion PBMCs.

Study-level results and caveats: Compared with non-shared clonotypes, the clonotypes found in all four sorted-subset donors had higher generation probabilities. Sampling was restricted to blood, and TCR repertoires in tissues likely differ from the TCR repertoires found in blood. Because the study included only a small number of donors, the genetic and exposure-history diversity represented was limited. Based on pairwise subsampling, the degree of clonotype sharing among donors was expected to be affected by sequencing depth. Larger estimated clonotype richness was generally found for naive subsets than for memory subsets. Sharing across several donors was observed for approximately 5% of naive CD4, 3.5% of naive CD8, 2% to 2.5% of memory CD4, and over 0.3% of memory CD8 clonotypes. Incomplete sequencing was indicated by rarefaction of sorted-subset datasets, despite the large sequencing depth.

Using the deep immunoSEQ assay, multiplex PCR amplified TCR CDR3 regions from genomic DNA. For each cell subset, the extracted genomic DNA was distributed evenly across all wells of several immunoSEQ 96-well plates, and each plate served as one replicate. For sorted subsets, about 210 ng of genomic DNA, equivalent to 25,000 to 30,000 T cell genomes, went into each replicate PCR. Purified libraries were quantified with a Qubit 3.0 fluorometer, sized on a Bioanalyzer 2100, and re-quantified with the KAPA Library Quantification kit. Every immunoSEQ 96-well plate was sequenced on a separate single-read 150-cycle Illumina NextSeq 550 flow cell. Processing in the source paper ran as follows. Because the immunoSEQ output held only junctional sequences and lacked quality scores, the filtering could not match the filtering applied to full-length reads. Sequences were annotated with PyIR, a Python wrapper for IgBLAST v1.9, using IMGT germline references to assign V/J genes and CDR3. Any read was removed if the V/J assignment was weak (E-value above 1e-6), the CDR3 was missing, or the read contained stop codons, out-of-frame junctions, or ambiguous translated residues. V3J clonotypes were defined as sequences sharing an identical inferred V gene, J gene, and CDR3 amino acid sequence. Percentage overlap between repertoires was computed as shared unique clonotypes divided by the size of the smaller repertoire. RTK rarefaction, the Chao1 estimator, and Recon v2.1 estimates of unobserved clonotypes were used to assess repertoire richness. For all TCRbeta clonotypes obtained by the gDNA method from several donors, generation probabilities were computed with OLGA. TCRdb limited this immuneACCESS table to in-frame rearrangements with V and J called. A share of clones is missing; checked studies link under half to unresolved V genes, and the rest is unexplained. The V and J calls and clone size are taken from that table; D and trimming were inferred from the DNA. The sample table lists about 1.5 million clones, approximately 98% of them with a count of one. Roughly 0.45% of the sample belongs to the ten largest clones.

Notes on this clone: The clone's antigen remains unknown. One base away there is no much larger clone; base qualities are not given.

CDR1 and CDR2 were assigned from the germline V gene as SQVTM and ANQGSEA. At the junction V is shortened by 4 bases and J by 3 bases; bases outside the gene matches: 9. The CDR3 runs 15 amino acids, cysteine and phenylalanine included. The kept DNA is CDR3 alone, 45 bases in frame from the first base. The donors were healthy, HIV-negative adults with no recently reported acute infections or vaccinations. Every donor was a Caucasian adult residing in Nashville, Tennessee, USA. CD4+ T cells were enriched through magnetic negative selection, after which naive cells were positively selected on CD45RA and the remaining negative fraction served as the memory subset. Blood was obtained by leukapheresis, after which PBMCs were separated by Ficoll-Histopaque density gradient centrifugation and cryopreserved in liquid nitrogen vapor phase. Analytical flow cytometry was used to check the purity and quantity of each magnetically sorted T cell population. Genomic DNA was isolated from each sorted fraction and quantified by UV absorbance on a Nanodrop 2000c.

This chain is built from TRBV29-1 and TRBJ2-4; 7 bases in the junction line up with TRBD1. Source material: naive CD4+ T cells sorted from blood. Sample cell subset or site, as interpreted from the label and publication: CD45RA+ positively selected. This TCR came from a man between 25 and 39 years old in good health. At the DNA level, the sequence is TGCAGCGTTGGAGGAGGCTCAGGGGGCAAAAACATTCAGTACTTC. This sequence encodes CSVGGGSGGKNIQYF.